Shown below are 27 T cell receptor beta chains from a single sample sequenced in a study of beta chain features in type 1 diabetes. Reverse transcription of all isolated RNA meant that expressed TCRB transcripts were sequenced. Measured with immunoSEQ multiplex PCR; TCRdb has only the in-frame clones, and not every one. This table has roughly 51,000 clones, roughly 50% appearing once. Their cognate antigens are unknown. Study observations and caveats: All four CD4+ subsets of Type 1 diabetes patients contained TCRB CDR3s that were moderately but significantly shorter.

The sequenced material came from Tregs from blood. The receptors were gathered from a woman aged 40 to 50 with type 1 diabetes.

V usage is TRBV11-3 and J usage is TRBJ2-5; maybe TRBD2 (6 bases). CDR1 and CDR2 from the germline V gene are SGHNT and YENEEA. Deletions cut 1 base from V and 5 bases from J, with 11 bases between. The CDR3 covers 14 residues. CDR3 in DNA: TGTGCCAGCAGCTTAGCGGGCGGGGCGGAGACCCAGTACTTC. Translating it yields CASSLAGGAETQYF. The variable domain in full, with the rest retrieved from reference TRBV11-3 and TRBJ2-5, is EAGVVQSPRYKIIEKKQPVAFWCNPISGHNTLYWYLQNLGQGPELLIRYENEEAVDDSQLPKDRFSAERLKGVDSTLKIQPAELGDSAVYLCASSLAGGAETQYFGPGTRLLVL.

The chain joins TRBV6-6 to TRBJ1-6; 8 bases map to TRBD1. Germline values: CDR1 MNHNY, CDR2 SVGAGI (reference sequence). This CDR3 contains 14 residues. V was pared by 5 bases and J by 8 bases, with 5 bases of the junction left unmatched. The CDR3 reads CASSPVTGDSPLHF. CDR3 nucleotide sequence: TGTGCCAGCAGTCCCGTGACAGGGGATTCACCCCTCCACTTT.

The V call is TRBV7-2, the J call TRBJ2-2; 7 bases are shared with TRBD1. The CDR3 loop spans 15 amino acids. Trimming at V came to 3 bases and at J to 4 bases, leaving 5 bases not matched to a gene. The germline V gene encodes CDR1 SGHTA and CDR2 FQGNSA. The CDR3 nucleotides are TGTGCCAGCAGCTTCCAGACAGGGAGCACCGGGGAGCTGTTTTTT. It is translated as CASSFQTGSTGELFF.

The V gene is TRBV7-2, the J gene TRBJ1-2; D remains unclear. The V gene's germline CDR1 is SGHTA and CDR2 FQGNSA. The V and J ends lost 4 bases and 2 bases respectively, with 8 bases between them. This CDR3 has 13 residues. CDR3 residues: CASSSGRNYGYTF. CDR3 sequence (DNA): TGTGCCAGCAGCTCCGGGAGGAACTATGGCTACACCTTC.

CDR3 residues: CASSLGQQNTEAFF. The CDR3 DNA follows: TGCGCCAGCAGCCTGGGACAGCAGAACACTGAAGCTTTCTTT. The rearrangement uses TRBV5-1 and TRBJ1-1; 7 bases match TRBD1. This CDR3 region has 14 residues. V lost 4 bases and J lost 1; bases outside the gene matches: 4. Per germline, CDR1 SGHRS and CDR2 YFSETQ.

The CDR3 DNA reads TGTGCCAGCAGCTTGGCCCTTGACGGGATCACAGATACGCAGTATTTT. It is translated as CASSLALDGITDTQYF. The chain is built from TRBV5-6 and TRBJ2-3, with TRBD2 as a possible D gene (5 bases). Between the trimmed V and J ends, which lost 0 bases and 2 bases, there was a span of 13 bases. The CDR3 length is 16 residues. Germline CDR1 is SGHDT and CDR2 is YYEEEE.

The chain combines TRBV5-1 with TRBJ2-7, with TRBD2 matching 11 bases. CDR3 size: 17 residues. V was pared by 0 bases and J by 0 bases, with 5 bases of the junction left unmatched. Germline V lookup: CDR1 SGHRS, CDR2 YFSETQ. The CDR3 nucleotides read TGCGCCAGCAGCTTGGGACTAGCGGGAACTATCTCCTACGAGCAGTACTTC. Protein: CASSLGLAGTISYEQYF.

This clone was found a few times. The gene calls are TRBV14 and TRBJ1-1, with 7 bases that match TRBD1. The CDR3 spans 16 residues. V lost 2 bases and J lost 4; bases outside the gene matches: 10. Germline V CDR1 and CDR2: SGHDN, FVKESK. In DNA, the CDR3 is TGTGCCAGCAGCCAAAACCCGACAGGGATCTCCACTGAAGCTTTCTTT. This gives the protein CASSQNPTGISTEAFF.

This chain uses TRBV5-1 with TRBJ2-2; no definite D call. Germline assignment: CDR1 SGHRS and CDR2 YFSETQ. CDR3 length: 13 amino acids. Trimming shortened V by 5 bases and J by 5 bases, and 10 bases separated the two germline ends. CDR3 in DNA: TGCGCCAGCAGTTACTCATCGACCGGGGAGCTGTTTTTT. Translation gives CASSYSSTGELFF.

This chain uses TRBV14 with TRBJ1-1; D is unclear. The CDR3 covers 13 residues. Looked up from germline, CDR1 is SGHDN and CDR2 is FVKESK. The V and J ends lost 2 bases and 6 bases respectively, with 10 bases between them. This CDR3 reads CASSQMGIPEAFF. The CDR3 DNA reads as TGTGCCAGCAGCCAAATGGGCATCCCTGAAGCTTTCTTT.

The chain is built from TRBV19 and TRBJ2-3, with TRBD2 matching 10 bases. Germline-derived CDR1 and CDR2 are LNHDA and SQIVND (reference sequence). This CDR3 has 15 residues. J lost 5 bases, V lost 3 bases, and 5 bases had no gene match. This CDR3 reads CASSMRLAGEDTQYF. CDR3 nucleotide sequence: TGTGCCAGTAGTATGAGGCTAGCGGGAGAAGATACGCAGTATTTT.

J is TRBJ2-1 and V is TRBV7-2; 11 bases fit TRBD2. Per germline, CDR1 SGHTA and CDR2 FQGNSA. The J segment lost 3 bases and the V segment lost 6 bases, leaving 7 bases of the junction unmatched. This CDR3 is 16 amino acids long. The DNA for the CDR3 is TGTGCCAGCAGTTCCGCCGGGACTAGCGGCTACAATGAGCAGTTCTTC. Protein: CASSSAGTSGYNEQFF.

V usage is TRBV7-9 and J usage is TRBJ2-1; 10 bases map to TRBD1. V was clipped by 2 bases and J by 3 bases; unmatched bases: 4. Germline V CDR1 and CDR2: SEHNR, FQNEAQ (reference sequence). There are 16 residues in the CDR3. CDR3 loop: CASSLLDRGRYNEQFF. As DNA, the CDR3 is TGTGCCAGCAGCTTACTTGACAGGGGGCGCTACAATGAGCAGTTCTTC.

This clone was observed a few times. The CDR3, as DNA: TGTGCCAGCAGTTTATTTCTAGGACAGGGCGGGGACAATGAGCAGTTCTTC. Its translation: CASSLFLGQGGDNEQFF. The V gene is TRBV28, the J gene TRBJ2-1; TRBD1 agrees at 8 bases. The V segment lost 1 base and the J segment 5 bases; nucleotides outside the gene matches: 10. This CDR3 has 17 amino acids. CDR1 and CDR2 from the germline V gene are MDHEN and SYDVKM.

The V and J genes are TRBV5-5 and TRBJ1-1; maybe TRBD1 (6 bases). V was shortened by 7 bases and J by 3 bases, with 13 bases between the two germline ends. Germline CDR1 is SGHKS and CDR2 is YYEKEE (reference sequence). The CDR3 consists of 13 residues. The CDR3 loop reads CASLTTGDTEAFF. DNA for the CDR3: TGTGCCAGCCTAACGACAGGTGACACTGAAGCTTTCTTT.

V usage is TRBV19 and J usage is TRBJ1-5; TRBD1 matches 8 bases. This CDR3 contains 15 residues. The germline V gene has CDR1 LNHDA and CDR2 SQIVND (reference sequence). V trimming: 7 bases; J trimming: 4 bases; junction bases outside the gene matches: 9. The CDR3 here is CASTTTQGVNQPQHF. CDR3 DNA: TGTGCCAGTACCACCACACAGGGGGTTAATCAGCCCCAGCATTTT. The whole variable domain, filled in from reference TRBV19 and TRBJ1-5, reads DGGITQSPKYLFRKEGQNVTLSCEQNLNHDAMYWYRQDPGQGLRLIYYSQIVNDFQKGDIAEGYSVSREKKESFPLTVTSAQKNPTAFYLCASTTTQGVNQPQHFGDGTRLSIL.

The rearrangement uses TRBV7-9 and TRBJ2-7; 7 bases agree with TRBD1. J gave up 9 bases and V 1 base, and 6 bases lay outside the gene matches. Germline CDR1 reads SEHNR; CDR2 reads FQNEAQ (reference sequence). The CDR3 has 13 residues. CDR3 coding DNA: TGTGCCAGCAGCTTAGTGGACAGGCCGAGGCAGTACTTC. Its translation: CASSLVDRPRQYF.

This chain connects TRBV27 to TRBJ2-6; D remains ambiguous. The V gene lost 1 base and the J gene lost 0 bases, with 7 bases spanning the gap. Germline CDR1 reads MNHEY; CDR2 reads SMNVEV (reference sequence). This CDR3 has 16 amino acids. The CDR3 DNA sequence: TGTGCCAGCAGTTTATATACAGTCTCTGGGGCCAACGTCCTGACTTTC. Protein product: CASSLYTVSGANVLTF.

This rearrangement joins TRBV18 to TRBJ1-2; D perhaps matches TRBD1 (6 bases). The CDR3 totals 14 residues. Trimming left V 6 bases short and J 2 bases short, with 13 bases between. Germline CDR1 is KGHSH and CDR2 is LQKENI. CDR3 coding DNA: TGTGCCAGCTCCCGAGGACAGCAAAACTATGGCTACACCTTC. Translation gives CASSRGQQNYGYTF. The full variable domain, rest sourced from reference TRBV18 and TRBJ1-2, is NAGVMQNPRHLVRRRGQEARLRCSPMKGHSHVYWYRQLPEEGLKFMVYLQKENIIDESGMPKERFSAEFPKEGPSILRIQQVVRGDSAAYFCASSRGQQNYGYTFGSGTRLTVV.

The chain has TRBV7-2 and TRBJ2-2; D is possibly TRBD2 (6 bases). Per the germline V gene, CDR1 is SGHTA and CDR2 is FQGNSA. V lost 8 bases and J lost 6, with 19 bases in between. The CDR3 runs 15 residues. CDR3: CASGRDSGIAGELFF. The CDR3 nucleotides are TGTGCCAGCGGACGGGACTCGGGGATCGCCGGGGAGCTGTTTTTT.

This sequence joins TRBV19 and TRBJ2-7, with 7 bases matching TRBD1. This CDR3 has 16 amino acids. V was clipped by 6 bases and J by 7 bases; unmatched bases: 18. Looked up from germline, CDR1 is LNHDA and CDR2 is SQIVND (reference sequence). The CDR3 DNA sequence: TGTGCCAGTAGCCGGGGACAGACCTGGTTTTCGGGTGAGCAGTACTTC. Its protein is CASSRGQTWFSGEQYF.

The gene calls are TRBV7-2 and TRBJ2-1, with a tentative D call TRBD2 (6 bases). Germline V gene data show CDR1 as SGHTA and CDR2 as FQGNSA. Between the trimmed V and J ends, which lost 1 base and 5 bases, there was a span of 9 bases. The CDR3 runs 14 residues. The CDR3 protein is CASSLGLANNEQFF. The CDR3 DNA sequence: TGTGCCAGCAGCTTAGGCCTAGCGAACAATGAGCAGTTCTTC. Based on the CDR3 plus reference TRBV7-2 and TRBJ2-1, the full variable domain is GAGVSQSPSNKVTEKGKDVELRCDPISGHTALYWYRQSLGQGLEFLIYFQGNSAPDKSGLPSDRFSAERTGGSVSTLTIQRTQQEDSAVYLCASSLGLANNEQFFGPGTRLTVL.

The chain couples TRBV7-6 to TRBJ2-7, with 9 bases matching TRBD2. Germline V gives CDR1 SGHVS, CDR2 FNYEAQ. The V segment lost 3 bases and the J segment 2 bases; nucleotides outside the gene matches: 11. This CDR3 is built from 17 residues. The DNA of the CDR3 is TGTGCCAGCAGCTTCGGGGGAGGGGCTAGCGGGGCCTACGAGCAGTACTTC. This gives the protein CASSFGGGASGAYEQYF.

This clone was detected a few times. The CDR3 is CASSQSQGGQPQHF. The DNA of the CDR3 is TGTGCCAGCAGCCAATCACAGGGCGGTCAGCCCCAGCATTTT. The chain recombines TRBV16 with TRBJ1-5, with TRBD1 as a possible D gene (6 bases). The CDR3 spans 14 residues. CDR1 is KGHSY and CDR2 is FQNENV in the germline V gene. The V and J ends lost 0 bases and 6 bases respectively, with 9 bases between them. Combining the CDR3 with reference TRBV16 and TRBJ1-5 gives the whole variable domain GEEVAQTPKHLVRGEGQKAKLYCAPIKGHSYVFWYQQVLKNEFKFLISFQNENVFDETGMPKERFSAKCLPNSPCSLEIQATKLEDSAVYFCASSQSQGGQPQHFGDGTRLSIL.

The chain has TRBV4-2 and TRBJ1-2; 7 bases map to TRBD1. Per the germline V gene, CDR1 is LGHNA and CDR2 is YNFKEQ. The CDR3 runs 15 residues. With 4 bases clipped from V and 1 base from J, the junction kept 6 bases outside the gene matches. Here the CDR3 DNA reads TGTGCCAGCAGCCTTTCGACAGGGAATAACTATGGCTACACCTTC. The encoded protein is CASSLSTGNNYGYTF.

The chain joins TRBV10-3 to TRBJ2-5; D is perhaps TRBD2 (6 bases). Germline values: CDR1 ENHRY, CDR2 SYGVKD. The CDR3 has 15 amino acids. The V end lost 8 bases, the J end lost 4 bases, and 20 bases lay between the germline ends. The CDR3 spells CAIAFSGEDPETQYF. CDR3 sequence (DNA): TGTGCCATCGCTTTTTCGGGGGAGGATCCAGAGACCCAGTACTTC.

This clone was detected only once. The gene calls are TRBV7-2 and TRBJ2-7; D is unclear. Germline-derived CDR1 and CDR2 are SGHTA and FQGNSA. The CDR3 has 11 amino acids. V was clipped by 3 bases and J by 7 bases, with 7 bases between them. CDR3 loop: CASSFGWEQYF. The CDR3 nucleotides read TGTGCCAGCAGCTTCGGGTGGGAGCAGTACTTC.